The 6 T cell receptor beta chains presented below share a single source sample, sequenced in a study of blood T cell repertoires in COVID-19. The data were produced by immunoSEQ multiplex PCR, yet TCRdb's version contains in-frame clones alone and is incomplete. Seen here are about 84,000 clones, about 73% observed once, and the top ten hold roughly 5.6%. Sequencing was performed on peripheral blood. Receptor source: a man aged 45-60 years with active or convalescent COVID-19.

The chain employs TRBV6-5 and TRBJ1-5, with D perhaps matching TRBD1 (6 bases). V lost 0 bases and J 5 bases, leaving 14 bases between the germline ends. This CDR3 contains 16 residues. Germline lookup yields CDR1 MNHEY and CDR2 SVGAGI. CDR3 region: CASSYSSGARDQPQHF. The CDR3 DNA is TGTGCCAGCAGTTACTCTTCAGGGGCCAGAGATCAGCCCCAGCATTTT.

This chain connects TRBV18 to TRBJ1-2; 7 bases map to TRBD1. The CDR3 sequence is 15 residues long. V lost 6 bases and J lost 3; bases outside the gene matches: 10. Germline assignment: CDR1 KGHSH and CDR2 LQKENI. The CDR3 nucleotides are TGTGCCAGCTCCCCCGAAGGGGGCAGCGACTATGGCTACACCTTC. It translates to CASSPEGGSDYGYTF.

CDR3 residues: CASSLYPREYGYTF. The CDR3 DNA is TGTGCCAGCAGCTTATATCCCAGGGAATATGGCTACACCTTC. This sequence joins TRBV7-9 and TRBJ1-2; D may be TRBD1 (5 bases). V lost 2 bases and J lost 5, with 12 bases in between. This CDR3 is built from 14 residues. From germline, CDR1 is SEHNR and CDR2 FQNEAQ (reference sequence).

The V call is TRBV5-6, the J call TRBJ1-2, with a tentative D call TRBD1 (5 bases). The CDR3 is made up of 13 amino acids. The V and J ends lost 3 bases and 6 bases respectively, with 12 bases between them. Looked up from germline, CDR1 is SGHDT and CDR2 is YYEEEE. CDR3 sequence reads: CASSWGVFHGYTF. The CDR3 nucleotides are TGTGCCAGCAGCTGGGGGGTTTTTCATGGCTACACCTTC.

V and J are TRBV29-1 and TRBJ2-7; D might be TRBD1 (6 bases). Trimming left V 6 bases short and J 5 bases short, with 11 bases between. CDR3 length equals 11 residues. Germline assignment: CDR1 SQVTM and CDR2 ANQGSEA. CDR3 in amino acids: CSVVYRDEQYF. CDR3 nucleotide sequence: TGCAGCGTGGTCTACAGGGACGAGCAGTACTTC.

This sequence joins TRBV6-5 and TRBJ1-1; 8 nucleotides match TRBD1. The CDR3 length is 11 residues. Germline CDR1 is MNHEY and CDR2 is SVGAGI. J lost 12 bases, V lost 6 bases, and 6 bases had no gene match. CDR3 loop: CASSQGAMSFF. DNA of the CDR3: TGTGCCAGCAGCCAGGGGGCAATGTCTTTCTTT.